A single sample gave rise to the 8 T cell receptor beta chains below, sequenced in a study of blood T cell repertoires in COVID-19. Clones were sequenced by immunoSEQ multiplex PCR, and TCRdb holds only the in-frame ones, with some missing. The sample carries some 100,000 clones, 75% to 90% recorded once. The sequenced material came from peripheral blood. The receptors originated from a human donor in a cohort sampled during active COVID-19.

V gene TRBV27 combines with J gene TRBJ2-3; tentative D call: TRBD1 (6 bases). V lost 9 bases to trimming and J lost 2 bases, with 15 bases between them. Germline lookup yields CDR1 MNHEY and CDR2 SMNVEV (reference sequence). The CDR3 consists of 14 residues. The chain's CDR3 is CARGQFEDTDTQYF. Here the CDR3 DNA reads TGTGCCAGGGGACAATTTGAAGACACAGATACGCAGTATTTT.

The rearrangement links TRBV24-1 to TRBJ2-1, with 10 nucleotides matching TRBD2. The CDR3 has 16 amino acids. The V segment lost 0 bases and the J segment 8 bases; nucleotides outside the gene matches: 6. Per the germline V gene, CDR1 is KGHDR and CDR2 is SFDVKD. In DNA, the CDR3 is TGTGCCACCAGTGATTTGGCTAGCGGGAGATTTGATGAGCAGTTCTTC. This gives the protein CATSDLASGRFDEQFF.

The rearrangement joins TRBV6-4 to TRBJ2-3, with D perhaps TRBD2 (5 bases). V was trimmed by 5 bases and J by 5 bases, leaving 11 bases between them. Germline-derived CDR1 and CDR2 are MRHNA and SNTAGT. The CDR3 is made up of 13 amino acids. CDR3 residues: CASSLGVEDTQYF. CDR3 sequence (DNA): TGTGCCAGCAGTCTGGGAGTGGAAGATACGCAGTATTTT.

V and J are TRBV11-2 and TRBJ2-1; possibly TRBD1 for D (6 bases). CDR3 length equals 11 residues. CDR1 is SGHAT, CDR2 FQNNGV, per germline. Trimming cost V 5 bases and J 8 bases, with 7 bases left between them. DNA for the CDR3: TGTGCCAGCAGCCCAGGGGATGAGCAGTTCTTC. It is translated as CASSPGDEQFF. Full variable domain (outside the CDR3, taken from reference TRBV11-2 and TRBJ2-1): EAGVAQSPRYKIIEKRQSVAFWCNPISGHATLYWYQQILGQGPKLLIQFQNNGVVDDSQLPKDRFSAERLKGVDSTLKIQPAKLEDSAVYLCASSPGDEQFFGPGTRLTVL.

CDR3 DNA sequence: TGTGCCAGCTCACTAGGGGTTCGAGATGGCTACACCTTC. As protein: CASSLGVRDGYTF. This sequence joins TRBV18 and TRBJ1-2, with D possibly matching TRBD1 (5 bases). Germline V lookup: CDR1 KGHSH, CDR2 LQKENI. Trimming shortened V by 4 bases and J by 6 bases, and 12 bases separated the two germline ends. The CDR3 runs 13 residues.

The V gene is TRBV6-5, the J gene TRBJ1-4; possibly TRBD1 for D (5 bases). Germline V gene data show CDR1 as MNHEY and CDR2 as SVGAGI. The CDR3 totals 15 residues. The germline V and J ends were trimmed by 10 bases and 8 bases, with 23 bases remaining between them. CDR3 amino acids: CATSYRGKLGEKLFF. DNA of the CDR3: TGTGCCACCTCCTACCGGGGGAAACTAGGCGAAAAACTGTTTTTT.

The chain joins TRBV27 to TRBJ1-5; D ambiguous. V lost 0 bases, J lost 3 bases, and 15 bases lay in between. CDR1 and CDR2 (germline): MNHEY, SMNVEV (reference sequence). This CDR3 region has 17 residues. This chain's CDR3 is CASSLSGPQALNQPQHF. CDR3 sequence (DNA): TGTGCCAGCAGTTTATCGGGCCCTCAAGCCCTCAATCAGCCCCAGCATTTT.

This sequence joins TRBV18 and TRBJ1-1; D is unresolved. Per germline, CDR1 KGHSH and CDR2 LQKENI. V shed 4 bases and J shed 0 bases, with 9 bases lying between them. The CDR3 sequence is 14 residues long. The CDR3 sequence is CASSQSDMNTEAFF. CDR3 sequence (DNA): TGTGCCAGCTCACAATCAGACATGAACACTGAAGCTTTCTTT.